This T cell receptor beta chain emerged from a study of beta chain features in type 1 diabetes (dated by TCRdb to about 2018). Some background on the complete study: Mean age, gender distribution, total cell number and subset yield were not different between patients and healthy donors. Across all samples, around 100 million sorted cells were examined, and cell number per subset correlated strongly with RNA yield. In the study, recently diagnosed type 1 diabetes patients and matched healthy donors were compared on the TCRB repertoires of their sorted circulating CD4+ T cell subsets. Naive and central memory subsets were obtained from all 30 or so donors, but regulatory and stem cell-like memory subsets were isolated from only 8 patients and roughly 8 healthy donors. What the work shows at the level of the full study, not this receptor alone: Because cDNA rather than genomic DNA was sequenced, highly expressing activated cells could have been over-represented, although no difference in activation and CD3 levels was found between groups. Shorter templates might have been favored by PCR, but patient and control samples were amplified and corrected together, so both groups would have been affected equally by any skew. Naive, central memory and regulatory TCRB repertoires appeared more similar among patients than among healthy donors. Because the HLA sub-analyses included only small numbers of individuals, any influence of HLA type on TCRB rearrangement was left unresolved. Type 1 diabetes patients showed a moderate but significant shortening of TCRB CDR3 length in all four CD4+ subsets. At VDJ recombination sites, type 1 diabetes patients had fewer insertions and more deleted nucleotides, which implies abnormalities in thymic rearrangement.

Based on the germline V gene, the CDR1 and CDR2 sequences are SGHTA and FQGNSA. At the junction V is shortened by 2 bases and J by 1 base, with 8 bases in between. The CDR3 contains 14 residues, cysteine and phenylalanine counted. Of all the DNA, just the CDR3 is kept, 42 bases in frame from base 1. The High Capacity cDNA Reverse Transcription Kit was used to reverse transcribe all of the isolated RNA, meaning that expressed TCRB transcripts were what got sequenced. Naive, central memory and regulatory T cell samples underwent deep immunoSEQ sequencing, averaging about 3.57 million total reads per sample. Sorted cells were lysed in RLT buffer and RNA was extracted with DNase-treated RNeasy Micro or Mini kits, depending on cell number. Each cell subset was processed on its own to prevent cross-contamination, while patient and healthy donor samples were processed together. Using the immunoSEQ multiplex PCR, TCRB sequences were amplified from cDNA into 87-bp fragments spanning the CDR3 region. Sequencing of the amplicons was done on the Illumina HiSeq platform. In the authors' own workflow: PCR bias was corrected computationally using synthetic template baselines, and reads within Hamming distance 2 were collapsed, with unmergeable singletons discarded. Reads were aligned against IMGT to assign V, D and J genes, CDR3 length and insertions or deletions at six rearrangement sites. Within each subset, clonotype counts were normalized to sorted cell number, after which true diversity and Gini coefficients were computed with the tcR R package. Repertoire sharing was quantified using the overlap coefficient calculated on TCRB nucleotide sequences. Out-of-frame TCRB sequences from naive cells were analyzed to stand in for the pre-selection repertoire. Drawn from immuneACCESS, this table holds only the in-frame rearrangements with V and J called that TCRdb kept. Clones are partly lost; checked studies trace under half to an unresolved V gene and leave the rest unexplained. The DNA was the basis for D and trimming; V, J and clone size are from that table. This sample gives 850,000 to 900,000 clones in total; 15% to 20% of them show up just once. About 0.025% of the sample is held by the ten biggest clonotypes.

This clone showed up just a few times. Its antigen is not yet known. The input lacks base qualities; no much larger clone sits a single base away. From each donor, a single peripheral blood sample of about 120 mL on average was drawn into heparinised tubes. A BD FACSAria II and a panel including CD45RO, CCR7, CD25, CD127, CD95 and CD27 were used to sort naive, central memory, regulatory and stem cell-like memory CD4+ T cells. All sorted populations exceeded 98% purity. PBMCs were isolated right away by Lymphoprep density gradient centrifugation and were stained directly, without culture. So that batch effects would be minimized, each experiment stained and sorted samples in pairs, pairing one healthy donor with one patient.

The rearrangement combines TRBV7-2 with TRBJ1-1; the D gene lacks a confident call. The sample consisted of naive CD4+ T cells from blood. The cell subset or site label, as the study defines it: true naive CD4+ T cells. This clonotype was sampled from a woman under 30 in good health. The base sequence is TGTGCCAGCAGCTTAAACGGGAGGAACACTGAAGCTTTCTTT. Its protein reads: CASSLNGRNTEAFF.